Following are 30 T cell receptor beta chains from one sample sequenced in a study of blood T cell repertoires in COVID-19. Here immunoSEQ multiplex PCR was the method, and the copy in TCRdb shows in-frame clones only, minus some. Of about 31,000 clones listed, approximately 88% are singletons. Material: peripheral blood. These receptor sequences come from a man in his 60s with COVID-19, enrolled during active disease.

CDR3 in amino acids: CASSPYYRPTSKQETQYF. DNA of the CDR3: TGCGCCAGCAGCCCGTATTATCGCCCCACTAGCAAACAAGAGACCCAGTACTTC. The chain is built from TRBV4-1 and TRBJ2-5, with D possibly being TRBD2 (6 bases). The germline gives CDR1 MGHRA, CDR2 YSYEKL. CDR3 size: 18 residues. V dropped 4 bases and J dropped 2 bases, with 23 bases sitting between them.

The CDR3 coding sequence is TGTGCCAGCAGCGTAGGACAGGGGGCGAGCACAGATACGCAGTATTTT. Translation: CASSVGQGASTDTQYF. This rearrangement joins TRBV9 to TRBJ2-3, with 10 bases that match TRBD1. V lost 0 bases, J lost 0 bases, and 1 base stayed unmatched. The CDR3 is 16 residues long. Germline-derived CDR1 and CDR2 are SGDLS and YYNGEE.

The chain is built from TRBV28 and TRBJ1-5, with 9 bases lining up with TRBD1. Germline assignment: CDR1 MDHEN and CDR2 SYDVKM. The CDR3 spans 15 residues. V lost 2 bases, J lost 6 bases, and 5 bases stayed unmatched. CDR3 in amino acids: CASSLTGGGGQPQHF. In DNA form, the CDR3 reads TGTGCCAGCAGTTTAACAGGGGGCGGAGGTCAGCCCCAGCATTTT.

This clone has only a few counts. J is TRBJ2-1 and V is TRBV29-1, with 10 positions matching TRBD2. The CDR3 runs 14 residues. V gave up 4 bases and J gave up 9 bases; unmatched junction bases: 9. CDR1 is SQVTM, CDR2 ANQGSEA, per germline. The CDR3 sequence: CSVVPSGSLGEQFF. The CDR3 nucleotides are TGCAGCGTTGTGCCTAGCGGGAGTTTAGGTGAGCAGTTCTTC.

The rearrangement uses TRBV6-1 and TRBJ2-5, with D possibly TRBD2 on 5 matching bases. The CDR3 loop spans 15 amino acids. The germline V gene has CDR1 MNHNS and CDR2 SASEGT. V lost 1 base and J 3 bases, leaving 12 bases between the germline ends. The CDR3 DNA is TGTGCCAGCAGTGAAGGTGGACTCGTTAAAGAGACCCAGTACTTC. Translating gives CASSEGGLVKETQYF.

The CDR3 loop is CASSLTTGSGANVLTF. The CDR3 DNA reads as TGTGCCAGCAGCTTAACGACAGGTTCTGGGGCCAACGTCCTGACTTTC. This rearrangement joins TRBV7-3 to TRBJ2-6, with TRBD1 as a possible D gene (6 bases). V was trimmed by 0 bases and J by 1 base, leaving 7 bases between them. This CDR3 contains 16 residues. Germline V gives CDR1 SGHTA, CDR2 FQGTGA. Drawing the rest from reference TRBV7-3 and TRBJ2-6, the complete variable domain is GAGVSQTPSNKVTEKGKYVELRCDPISGHTALYWYRQSLGQGPEFLIYFQGTGAADDSGLPNDRFFAVRPEGSVSTLKIQRTERGDSAVYLCASSLTTGSGANVLTFGAGSRLTVL.

The chain joins TRBV7-2 to TRBJ2-2, with a tentative D call TRBD2 (5 bases). CDR3 size: 15 residues. Looked up from germline, CDR1 is SGHTA and CDR2 is FQGNSA. V dropped 5 bases and J dropped 2 bases, with 12 bases sitting between them. CDR3 coding DNA: TGTGCCAGCAGCGTAGACGGGGTCAACACCGGGGAGCTGTTTTTT. Protein: CASSVDGVNTGELFF.

The rearrangement links TRBV7-6 to TRBJ2-1, with TRBD2 identical over 8 bases. The germline V gene encodes CDR1 SGHVS and CDR2 FNYEAQ. The CDR3 totals 16 residues. Losses at the gene ends were 1 base for V and 7 bases for J; bases not matched to a gene: 9. The CDR3 here is CASSLEFGAGENEQFF. The CDR3 DNA sequence: TGTGCCAGCAGCTTAGAATTTGGAGCGGGGGAAAATGAGCAGTTCTTC.

The genes are TRBV30 and TRBJ2-3; D unclear. Germline CDR1 GTSNPN, CDR2 SVGIG (reference sequence). This CDR3 has 13 residues. V lost 4 bases, J lost 0 bases, and 8 bases lay in between. CDR3 nucleotide sequence: TGTGCCTGGACACCCGGGAGCACAGATACGCAGTATTTT. Translated, it gives CAWTPGSTDTQYF.

This clone has just a few counts. The chain couples TRBV7-9 to TRBJ2-5; D is unresolved. The germline V gene has CDR1 SEHNR and CDR2 FQNEAQ (reference sequence). This CDR3 contains 13 residues. Trimming shortened V by 2 bases and J by 5 bases, and 9 bases separated the two germline ends. CDR3 region: CASSLLGRETQYF. DNA of the CDR3: TGTGCCAGCAGCTTACTAGGCCGGGAGACCCAGTACTTC. Complete variable domain (other parts from reference TRBV7-9 and TRBJ2-5): DTGVSQNPRHKITKRGQNVTFRCDPISEHNRLYWYRQTLGQGPEFLTYFQNEAQLEKSRLLSDRFSAERPKGSFSTLEIQRTEQGDSAMYLCASSLLGRETQYFGPGTRLLVL.

The rearrangement uses TRBV3-1 (or the pseudogene TRBV3-2) and TRBJ2-3; 7 bases agree with TRBD2. J was trimmed by 6 bases and V by 5 bases; bases with no gene match: 5. The CDR3 is 13 residues long. Germline CDR1 reads LGHDT; CDR2 reads YNNKEL (reference sequence). This CDR3 is CASSTRLADTQYF. The CDR3 nucleotides are TGTGCCAGCAGCACCCGACTAGCTGATACGCAGTATTTT.

V and J are TRBV18 and TRBJ2-5; no clear D. The CDR3 extends over 13 amino acids. The germline V gene has CDR1 KGHSH and CDR2 LQKENI. Trimming pared 2 bases from V and 4 bases from J, leaving 8 bases between. The CDR3 bases are TGTGCCAGCTCACCAGCAGTTGGAGAGACCCAGTACTTC. This translates into CASSPAVGETQYF. Full variable domain (missing parts from reference TRBV18 and TRBJ2-5): NAGVMQNPRHLVRRRGQEARLRCSPMKGHSHVYWYRQLPEEGLKFMVYLQKENIIDESGMPKERFSAEFPKEGPSILRIQQVVRGDSAAYFCASSPAVGETQYFGPGTRLLVL.

The rearrangement links TRBV28 to TRBJ1-2; D is possibly TRBD1 (6 bases). CDR3 length: 15 amino acids. Trimming removed 4 bases at V and 2 bases at J, with 14 bases between. From germline, CDR1 is MDHEN and CDR2 SYDVKM. The CDR3 region is CASSSPTGVNYGYTF. CDR3 DNA: TGTGCCAGCAGTTCGCCGACAGGTGTGAACTATGGCTACACCTTC.

This chain links TRBV4-3 with TRBJ2-7; TRBD2 matches 13 bases. The trim removed 1 base at V and 3 bases at J, leaving 12 bases unmatched. The CDR3 consists of 19 residues. CDR1 and CDR2 from the germline V gene are LGHNA and YSLEER. CDR3 amino acids: CASSQGTSGSGKLGYEQYF. The CDR3 DNA is TGCGCCAGCAGCCAAGGGACTAGCGGGAGTGGGAAGCTAGGCTACGAGCAGTACTTC.

This clone was seen only a few times. CDR3 in amino acids: CASSWGLARNSPLHF. DNA of the CDR3: TGTGCCAGCAGCTGGGGGCTCGCCAGGAATTCACCCCTCCACTTT. The genes are TRBV11-2 and TRBJ1-6; maybe TRBD1 (6 bases). The germline V and J ends were trimmed by 4 bases and 7 bases, with 14 bases remaining between them. The length of the CDR3 is 15 residues. The germline V gene encodes CDR1 SGHAT and CDR2 FQNNGV.

This rearrangement joins TRBV19 to TRBJ1-2; possible D gene TRBD1, 5 bases. V was pared by 6 bases and J by 2 bases, with 13 bases between. The CDR3 consists of 14 residues. The V gene's germline CDR1 is LNHDA and CDR2 SQIVND (reference sequence). The DNA of the CDR3 is TGTGCCAGTAGGCAGGGCTCCGGCAACTATGGCTACACCTTC. It yields the protein CASRQGSGNYGYTF.

The chain couples TRBV5-1 to TRBJ2-5, with TRBD1 matching 11 bases. This CDR3 has 15 amino acids. CDR1 SGHRS and CDR2 YFSETQ come from the germline V gene. Trimming at V came to 4 bases and at J to 5 bases, leaving 7 bases not matched to a gene. The DNA of the CDR3 is TGCGCCAGCAGCCCCGGGACAGGGGGTGCTGAGACCCAGTACTTC. This gives the protein CASSPGTGGAETQYF.

This chain links TRBV6-5 with TRBJ2-7; 7 bases map to TRBD2. CDR3 length: 14 amino acids. Trimming took 7 bases from V and 1 from J; bases not matched to a gene: 7. The germline CDR1 and CDR2 sequences are MNHEY and SVGAGI. The CDR3 spells CASMVGGISYEQYF. The CDR3 nucleotides are TGTGCCAGCATGGTGGGGGGGATTTCCTACGAGCAGTACTTC.

For the CDR3, the DNA is TGCAGCGTTAGAGCGGGAGGCCGCACAGATACGCAGTATTTT. Translated: CSVRAGGRTDTQYF. The rearrangement links TRBV29-1 to TRBJ2-3; 9 nucleotides line up with TRBD2. CDR1 and CDR2 from the germline V gene are SQVTM and ANQGSEA. The CDR3 covers 14 residues. The V gene end was trimmed by 5 bases and the J gene end by 1 base; junction bases not matched to a gene: 4.

The chain has TRBV7-2 and TRBJ1-5; no firm D call. The germline gives CDR1 SGHTA, CDR2 FQGNSA. This CDR3 region has 15 residues. Trimming stripped 5 bases from V and 0 bases from J, with 11 bases between. CDR3 sequence (DNA): TGTGCCAGCAGCCTCAGAGCGTATAGCAATCAGCCCCAGCATTTT. It specifies CASSLRAYSNQPQHF.

The chain couples TRBV6-6 to TRBJ1-4; 7 bases are shared with TRBD1. The CDR3 is 15 residues long. The V gene end was trimmed by 6 bases and the J gene end by 1 base; junction bases not matched to a gene: 5. In germline, CDR1 is MNHNY, CDR2 SVGAGI (reference sequence). The CDR3 DNA reads as TGTGCCAGCAGAAGTACAGGGGAAACTAATGAAAAACTGTTTTTT. Its translation is CASRSTGETNEKLFF.

The chain uses TRBV28 and TRBJ1-5; no clear D. The V gene's germline CDR1 is MDHEN and CDR2 SYDVKM. This CDR3 has 14 residues. V lost 7 bases and J 7 bases, leaving 17 bases between the germline ends. DNA for the CDR3: TGTGCCAGCATCGGGTCTTATCACCCCCAGCCCCAGCATTTT. This codes for CASIGSYHPQPQHF.

The chain recombines TRBV2 with TRBJ2-1, with D possibly matching TRBD2 (5 bases). CDR3 length: 15 amino acids. V was trimmed by 8 bases and J by 0 bases, leaving 14 bases between them. Per the germline V gene, CDR1 is SNHLY and CDR2 is FYNNEI. As DNA, the CDR3 is TGTGCCAGCGAAAGGAGGCAGCGCTCCTACAATGAGCAGTTCTTC. It is translated as CASERRQRSYNEQFF.

The chain joins TRBV19 to TRBJ2-4; possible D gene TRBD2, 5 bases. The length of the CDR3 is 14 residues. Trimming stripped 1 base from V and 5 bases from J, with 9 bases between. Germline CDR1 reads LNHDA; CDR2 reads SQIVND (reference sequence). CDR3 sequence: CASSIGGEENIQYF. Here the CDR3 DNA reads TGTGCCAGTAGTATAGGGGGAGAGGAAAACATTCAGTACTTC.

CDR3: CASSGTDDNSPLHF. The CDR3 DNA follows: TGTGCCAGCAGCGGGACAGACGATAATTCACCCCTCCACTTT. The V gene is TRBV2, the J gene TRBJ1-6; 7 bases map to TRBD1. Germline V lookup: CDR1 SNHLY, CDR2 FYNNEI. The CDR3 consists of 14 residues. Trimming removed 6 bases from V and 5 bases from J; junction bases left unmatched: 4. Complete variable domain (other parts from reference TRBV2 and TRBJ1-6): EPEVTQTPSHQVTQMGQEVILRCVPISNHLYFYWYRQILGQKVEFLVSFYNNEISEKSEIFDDQFSVERPDGSNFTLKIRSTKLEDSAMYFCASSGTDDNSPLHFGNGTRLTVT.

V gene TRBV19 combines with J gene TRBJ2-3; the D gene is possibly TRBD2 (6 bases). With 7 bases removed from V and 3 bases from J, the gap between germline ends came to 17 bases. The CDR3 length is 15 residues. Germline lookup yields CDR1 LNHDA and CDR2 SQIVND (reference sequence). This CDR3 is CASKDGGGLTDTQYF. CDR3 DNA sequence: TGTGCCAGTAAGGATGGGGGAGGATTGACAGATACGCAGTATTTT.

The chain links TRBV7-3 to TRBJ2-2; 10 bases line up with TRBD1. CDR1 SGHTA and CDR2 FQGTGA come from the germline V gene. The CDR3 has 16 residues. With 2 bases clipped from V and 4 bases from J, the junction kept 4 bases outside the gene matches. CDR3 bases: TGTGCCAGCAGCTTATTGGGACAGGGGTTCACCGGGGAGCTGTTTTTT. Protein product: CASSLLGQGFTGELFF.

J is TRBJ2-7 and V is TRBV6-2 or TRBV6-3, with D perhaps matching TRBD2 (5 bases). The CDR3 has 15 amino acids. V lost 5 bases to trimming and J lost 2 bases, with 16 bases between them. Germline V gene sequence: CDR1 MNHEY, CDR2 SVGEGT. The CDR3 nucleotides read TGTGCCAGCAGTGCCCCTTTAGCGCGAACCTACGAGCAGTACTTC. Its protein is CASSAPLARTYEQYF.

The V call is TRBV7-2, the J call TRBJ1-1, with 7 bases matching TRBD1. V lost 5 bases and J lost 4; bases outside the gene matches: 10. CDR1 and CDR2 from the germline V gene are SGHTA and FQGNSA. The CDR3 contains 15 residues. The CDR3 here is CASSPETGLSTEAFF. The CDR3 bases are TGTGCCAGCAGCCCTGAGACAGGGTTGAGCACTGAAGCTTTCTTT.

V gene TRBV12-3 or TRBV12-4 combines with J gene TRBJ1-2, with TRBD1 as a possible D gene (5 bases). The CDR3 runs to 12 residues. V was trimmed by 7 bases and J by 2 bases, leaving 8 bases between them. In nucleotides, the CDR3 is TGTGCCAGCACGGACATCAACTATGGCTACACCTTC. Its translation: CASTDINYGYTF.